The rows below give T cell receptor beta chains drawn from one sample of a study of PD-1 blockade in classical Hodgkin lymphoma. Sequencing was performed with immunoSEQ multiplex PCR; in TCRdb, only in-frame clones are kept and a portion is missing. In the table there are over 60,000 clones, less than 95% of which are singletons. Sequencing used peripheral blood mononuclear cells (PBMCs), obtained before the fourth cycle of nivolumab. The receptors stem from a human donor with classical Hodgkin lymphoma. The CDR3 runs from the conserved cysteine through the conserved F or W. A D gene is named only where the DNA matches it firmly. A row's size may be missing; if present it is once, few, many or a size class.

v_gene	d_gene	abundance	j_gene	CDR3aa	CDR3nt
TRBV5-6	.	few	TRBJ1-2	CASSLGGGYGYTF	TGTGCCAGCAGCTTGGGGGGCGGCTATGGCTACACCTTC
TRBV9	TRBD2	.	TRBJ2-5	CASSPGGGTWETQYF	TGTGCCAGCAGCCCCGGGGGGGGGACGTGGGAGACCCAGTACTTC
TRBV5-6	.	.	TRBJ1-5	CASSLSENQPQHF	TGTGCCAGCAGCCTTAGCGAGAACCAGCCCCAGCATTTT
TRBV2	TRBD1	.	TRBJ2-7	CASETGDYEQYF	TGTGCCAGCGAGACAGGGGACTACGAGCAGTACTTC
TRBV6-4	.	once	TRBJ2-1	CASSDTAGPLGQFF	TGTGCCAGCAGTGACACCGCAGGGCCCCTTGGGCAGTTCTTC
TRBV5-1	.	.	TRBJ1-6	CASSLAVQRGNSPLHF	TGCGCCAGCAGCTTGGCGGTCCAGCGGGGGAATTCACCCCTCCACTTT
TRBV5-1	TRBD1	.	TRBJ1-3	CASSFDRVPGNTIYF	TGCGCCAGCAGCTTCGACAGGGTCCCGGGAAACACCATATATTTT
TRBV19	TRBD1	medium-sized	TRBJ1-3	CASMGTGGNTIYF	TGTGCCAGTATGGGGACAGGAGGAAACACCATATATTTT
TRBV28	.	.	TRBJ2-2	CASSVTGTGELFF	TGTGCCAGCAGTGTAACAGGTACCGGGGAGCTGTTTTTT
TRBV9	.	.	TRBJ2-3	CASSGEGGTDTQYF	TGTGCCAGCAGCGGCGAGGGGGGGACGGATACGCAGTATTTT
TRBV27	.	.	TRBJ1-2	CASRTSNYGYTF	TGTGCCAGCAGGACCAGCAACTATGGCTACACCTTC
TRBV27	.	.	TRBJ2-7	CASSLGYEQYF	TGTGCCAGCAGTTTAGGCTACGAGCAGTACTTC